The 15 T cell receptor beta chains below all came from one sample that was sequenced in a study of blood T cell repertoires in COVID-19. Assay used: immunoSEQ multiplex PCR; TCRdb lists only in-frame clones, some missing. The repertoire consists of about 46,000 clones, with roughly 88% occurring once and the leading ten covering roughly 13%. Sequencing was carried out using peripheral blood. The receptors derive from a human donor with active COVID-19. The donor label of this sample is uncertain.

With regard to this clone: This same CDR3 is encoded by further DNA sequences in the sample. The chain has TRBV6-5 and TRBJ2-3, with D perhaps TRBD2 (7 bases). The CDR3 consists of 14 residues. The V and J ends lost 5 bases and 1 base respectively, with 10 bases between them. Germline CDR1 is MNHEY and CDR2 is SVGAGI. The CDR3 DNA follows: TGTGCCAGCAGTCGAGGGGGGGGCACAGATACGCAGTATTTT. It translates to CASSRGGGTDTQYF.

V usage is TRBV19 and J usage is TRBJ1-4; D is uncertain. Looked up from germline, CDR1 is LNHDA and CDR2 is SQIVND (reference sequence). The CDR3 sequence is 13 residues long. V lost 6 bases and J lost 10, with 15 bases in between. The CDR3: CASRSEGNGKLFF. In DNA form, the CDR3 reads TGTGCCAGTAGATCAGAGGGTAACGGAAAACTGTTTTTT. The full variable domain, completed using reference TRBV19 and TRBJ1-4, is DGGITQSPKYLFRKEGQNVTLSCEQNLNHDAMYWYRQDPGQGLRLIYYSQIVNDFQKGDIAEGYSVSREKKESFPLTVTSAQKNPTAFYLCASRSEGNGKLFFGSGTQLSVL.

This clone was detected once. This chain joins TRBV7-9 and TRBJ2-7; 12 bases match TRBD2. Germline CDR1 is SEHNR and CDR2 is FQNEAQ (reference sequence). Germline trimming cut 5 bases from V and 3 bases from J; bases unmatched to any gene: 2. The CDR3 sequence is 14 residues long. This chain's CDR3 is CASSRLAGVYEQYF. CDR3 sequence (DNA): TGTGCCAGCAGCCGACTAGCGGGAGTCTACGAGCAGTACTTC.

CDR3 sequence: CASSDDRTGGNTIYF. CDR3 sequence (DNA): TGTGCCAGCAGTGATGATAGGACAGGTGGAAACACCATATATTTT. V usage is TRBV25-1 and J usage is TRBJ1-3, with 7 bases matching TRBD1. Trimming cost V 3 bases and J 3 bases; bases outside gene matches: 5. CDR3 size: 15 residues. The germline V gene has CDR1 MGHDK and CDR2 SYGVNS. The variable domain in full, completed from reference TRBV25-1 and TRBJ1-3, reads EADIYQTPRYLVIGTGKKITLECSQTMGHDKMYWYQQDPGMELHLIHYSYGVNSTEKGDLSSESTVSRIRTEHFPLTLESARPSHTSQYLCASSDDRTGGNTIYFGEGSWLTVV.

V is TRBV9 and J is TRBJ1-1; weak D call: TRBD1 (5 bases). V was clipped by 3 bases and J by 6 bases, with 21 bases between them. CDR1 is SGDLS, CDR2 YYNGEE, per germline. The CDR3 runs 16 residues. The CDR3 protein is CASSAGGLRGRAEAFF. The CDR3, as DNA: TGTGCCAGCAGCGCTGGGGGTCTTCGGGGGAGGGCTGAAGCTTTCTTT.

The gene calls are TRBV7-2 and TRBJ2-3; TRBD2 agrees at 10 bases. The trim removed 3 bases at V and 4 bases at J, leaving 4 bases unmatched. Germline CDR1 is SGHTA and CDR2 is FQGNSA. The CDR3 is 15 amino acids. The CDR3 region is CASSFLAGDADTQYF. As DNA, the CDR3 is TGTGCCAGCAGCTTCCTAGCGGGAGATGCAGATACGCAGTATTTT.

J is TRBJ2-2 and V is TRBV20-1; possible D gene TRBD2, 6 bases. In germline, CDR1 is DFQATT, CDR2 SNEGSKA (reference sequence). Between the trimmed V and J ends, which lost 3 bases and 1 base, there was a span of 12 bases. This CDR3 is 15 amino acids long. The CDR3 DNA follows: TGCAGTGCTAGTGCGTCGGGGGTGAACACCGGGGAGCTGTTTTTT. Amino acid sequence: CSASASGVNTGELFF.

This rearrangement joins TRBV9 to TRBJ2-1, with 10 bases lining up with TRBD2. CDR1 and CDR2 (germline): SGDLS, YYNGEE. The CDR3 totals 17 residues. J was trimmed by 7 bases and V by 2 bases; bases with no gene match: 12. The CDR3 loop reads CASSVSLAGAARNEQFF. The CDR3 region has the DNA TGTGCCAGCAGCGTGTCTCTAGCGGGAGCTGCTAGGAATGAGCAGTTCTTC.

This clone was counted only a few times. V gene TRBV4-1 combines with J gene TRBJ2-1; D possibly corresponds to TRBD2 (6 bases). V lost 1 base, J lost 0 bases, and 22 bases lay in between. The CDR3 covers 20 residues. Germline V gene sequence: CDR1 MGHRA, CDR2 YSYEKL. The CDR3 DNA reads TGCGCCAGCAGCCAAGGGGGCAGCGGGTTGGGTCAAAGCTCCTACAATGAGCAGTTCTTC. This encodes CASSQGGSGLGQSSYNEQFF.

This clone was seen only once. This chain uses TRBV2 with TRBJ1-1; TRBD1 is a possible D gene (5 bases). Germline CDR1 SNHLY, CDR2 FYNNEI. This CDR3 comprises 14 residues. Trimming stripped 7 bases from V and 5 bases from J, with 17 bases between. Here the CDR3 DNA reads TGTGCCAGCATTTCGACCGGGGGGGAGACTGAAGCTTTCTTT. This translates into CASISTGGETEAFF.

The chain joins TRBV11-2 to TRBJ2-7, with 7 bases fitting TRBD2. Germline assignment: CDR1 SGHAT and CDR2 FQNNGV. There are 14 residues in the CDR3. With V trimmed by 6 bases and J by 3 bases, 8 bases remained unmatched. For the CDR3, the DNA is TGTGCCAGCAGTCGGGGAGGGGCCAGCTACGAGCAGTACTTC. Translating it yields CASSRGGASYEQYF.

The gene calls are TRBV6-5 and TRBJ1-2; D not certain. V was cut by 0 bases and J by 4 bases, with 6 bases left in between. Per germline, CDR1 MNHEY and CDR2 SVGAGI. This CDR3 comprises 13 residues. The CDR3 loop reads CASSYSGSYGYTF. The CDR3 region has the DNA TGTGCCAGCAGTTACTCCGGGAGCTATGGCTACACCTTC.

CDR3: CASSFGGGQSDTQYF. In DNA, the CDR3 is TGCGCCAGCAGCTTTGGGGGGGGCCAGTCAGATACGCAGTATTTT. This chain connects TRBV5-1 to TRBJ2-3; a weak D match, TRBD2 (7 bases). This CDR3 has 15 residues. The V gene's germline CDR1 is SGHRS and CDR2 YFSETQ. Between the trimmed V and J ends, which lost 2 bases and 4 bases, there was a span of 14 bases.

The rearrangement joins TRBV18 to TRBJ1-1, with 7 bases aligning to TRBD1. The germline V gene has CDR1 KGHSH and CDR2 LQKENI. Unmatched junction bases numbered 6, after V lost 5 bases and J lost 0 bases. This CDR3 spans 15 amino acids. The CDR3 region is CASSEGANMNTEAFF. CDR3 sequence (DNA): TGTGCCAGCTCAGAGGGGGCGAACATGAACACTGAAGCTTTCTTT.

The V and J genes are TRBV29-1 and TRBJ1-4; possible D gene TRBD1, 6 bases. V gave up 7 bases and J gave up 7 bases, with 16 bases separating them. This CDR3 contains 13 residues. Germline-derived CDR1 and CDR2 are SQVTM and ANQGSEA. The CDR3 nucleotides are TGCAGCGCATGGGGGCTATTCGGTGAAAAACTGTTTTTT. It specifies CSAWGLFGEKLFF.